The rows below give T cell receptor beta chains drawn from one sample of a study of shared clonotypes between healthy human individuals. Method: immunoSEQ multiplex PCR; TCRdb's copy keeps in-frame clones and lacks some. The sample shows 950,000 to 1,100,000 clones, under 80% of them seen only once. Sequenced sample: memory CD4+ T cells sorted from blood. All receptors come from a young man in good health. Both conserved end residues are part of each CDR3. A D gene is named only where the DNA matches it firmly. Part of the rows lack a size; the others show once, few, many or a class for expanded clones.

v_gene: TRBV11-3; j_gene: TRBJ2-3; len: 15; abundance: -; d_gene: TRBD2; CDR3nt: TGTGCCAGCAGCCCCCGGACTAGCGGGGCAGATACGCAGTATTTT; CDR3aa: CASSPRTSGADTQYF
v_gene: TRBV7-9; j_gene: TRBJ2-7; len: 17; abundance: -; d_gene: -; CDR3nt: TGTGCCAGCAGATCAATGCCGGGACCCCAGAGCTCCTACGAGCAGTACTTC; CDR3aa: CASRSMPGPQSSYEQYF
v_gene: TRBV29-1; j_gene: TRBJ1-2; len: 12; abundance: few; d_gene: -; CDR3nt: TGCAGCGTTGAAAGACTACCCTATGGCTACACCTTC; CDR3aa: CSVERLPYGYTF
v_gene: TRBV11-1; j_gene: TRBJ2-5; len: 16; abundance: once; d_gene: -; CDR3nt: TGTGCCAGCAGCTTAGGTATGACAGTGGAACAAGAGACCCAGTACTTC; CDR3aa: CASSLGMTVEQETQYF
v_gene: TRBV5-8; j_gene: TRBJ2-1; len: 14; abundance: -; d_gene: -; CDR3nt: TGTGCCAGCAGCTTTGGCGGTAAATACAATGAGCAGTTCTTC; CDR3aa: CASSFGGKYNEQFF
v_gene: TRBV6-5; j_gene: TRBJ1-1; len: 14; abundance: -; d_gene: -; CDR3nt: TGTGCCAGCCATAGGGGGAACGCCGGCACTGAAGCTTTCTTT; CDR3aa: CASHRGNAGTEAFF
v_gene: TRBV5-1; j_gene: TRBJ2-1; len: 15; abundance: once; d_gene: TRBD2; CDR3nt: TGCGCCAGCAGTCCGGCCGGGGGGGCCCCCAATGAGCAGTTCTTC; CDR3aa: CASSPAGGAPNEQFF
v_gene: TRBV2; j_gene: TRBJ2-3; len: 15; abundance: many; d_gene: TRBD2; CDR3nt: TGTGCCAGCAACCCTTACGGGGGGGCGACAGATACGCAGTATTTT; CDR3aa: CASNPYGGATDTQYF
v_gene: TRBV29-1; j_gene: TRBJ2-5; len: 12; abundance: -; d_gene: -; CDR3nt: TGCAGCGTAAAGGGGGGTGGGGAGACCCAGTACTTC; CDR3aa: CSVKGGGETQYF
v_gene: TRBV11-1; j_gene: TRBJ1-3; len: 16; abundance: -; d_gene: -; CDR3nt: TGTGCCAGCAGCTTACGGCAGGGCCTCTCTGGAAACACCATATATTTT; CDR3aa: CASSLRQGLSGNTIYF
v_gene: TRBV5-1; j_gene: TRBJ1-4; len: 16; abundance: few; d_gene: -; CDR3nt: TGCGCCAGCAGCCCGGGACGAGCTGCAACTAATGAAAAACTGTTTTTT; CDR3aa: CASSPGRAATNEKLFF
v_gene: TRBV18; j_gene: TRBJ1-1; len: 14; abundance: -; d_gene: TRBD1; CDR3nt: TGTGCCAGCAGTCAACAGGGGTTGGACACTGAAGCTTTCTTT; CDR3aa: CASSQQGLDTEAFF
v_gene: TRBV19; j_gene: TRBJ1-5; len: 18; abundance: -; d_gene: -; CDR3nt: TGTGCCAGTAGTATAGTGTTTGGCGGGCGTTATAGCAATCAGCCCCAGCATTTT; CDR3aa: CASSIVFGGRYSNQPQHF
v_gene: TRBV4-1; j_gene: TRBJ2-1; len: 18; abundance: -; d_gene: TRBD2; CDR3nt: TGCGCCAGCAGCCAAGATGGGGGGGCGGGAGGCCTCTACAATGAGCAGTTCTTC; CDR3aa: CASSQDGGAGGLYNEQFF
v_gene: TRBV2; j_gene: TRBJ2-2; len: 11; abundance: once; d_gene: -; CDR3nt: TGTGCCAGCAGTGGCTCCGGGGAGCTGTTTTTT; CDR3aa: CASSGSGELFF
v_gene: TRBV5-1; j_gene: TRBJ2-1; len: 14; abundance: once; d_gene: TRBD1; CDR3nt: TGCGCCAGCAGCTGGGACAGCTCCTACAATGAGCAGTTCTTC; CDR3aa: CASSWDSSYNEQFF
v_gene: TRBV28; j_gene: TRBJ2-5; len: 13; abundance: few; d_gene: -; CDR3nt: TGTGCCAGCAGCCAGGGCAGGGAAGAGACCCAGTACTTC; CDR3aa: CASSQGREETQYF
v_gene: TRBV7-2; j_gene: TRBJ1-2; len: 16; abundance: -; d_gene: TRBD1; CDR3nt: TGTGCCAGCAGCTTGGACGGGACAGGGGGCACCTATGGCTACACCTTC; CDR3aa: CASSLDGTGGTYGYTF
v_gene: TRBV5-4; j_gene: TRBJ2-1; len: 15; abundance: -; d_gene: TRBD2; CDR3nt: TGTGCCAGCAGCTTGGCGGGGAGGGCCATCAATGAGCAGTTCTTC; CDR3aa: CASSLAGRAINEQFF
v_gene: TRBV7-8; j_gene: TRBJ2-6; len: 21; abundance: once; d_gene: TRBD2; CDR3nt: TGTGCCAGCAGCTTAGACGCAGCGGGAGGGCCGTGGGGACCTGGGGCCAACGTCCTGACTTTC; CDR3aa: CASSLDAAGGPWGPGANVLTF
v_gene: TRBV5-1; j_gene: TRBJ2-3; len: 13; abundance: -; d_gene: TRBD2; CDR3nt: TGCGCCAGCAGTAGCGGGAGCACAGATACGCAGTATTTT; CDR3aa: CASSSGSTDTQYF
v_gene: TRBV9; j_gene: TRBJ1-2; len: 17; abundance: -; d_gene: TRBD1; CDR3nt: TGTGCCAGCAGCCCCTCCCCCACACAGGGGATAAGCTATGGCTACACCTTC; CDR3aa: CASSPSPTQGISYGYTF
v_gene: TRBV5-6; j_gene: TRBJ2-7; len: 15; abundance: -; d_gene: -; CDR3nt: TGTGCCAGCAGCTTGCCGGGACTCCACACCTACGAGCAGTACTTC; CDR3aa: CASSLPGLHTYEQYF